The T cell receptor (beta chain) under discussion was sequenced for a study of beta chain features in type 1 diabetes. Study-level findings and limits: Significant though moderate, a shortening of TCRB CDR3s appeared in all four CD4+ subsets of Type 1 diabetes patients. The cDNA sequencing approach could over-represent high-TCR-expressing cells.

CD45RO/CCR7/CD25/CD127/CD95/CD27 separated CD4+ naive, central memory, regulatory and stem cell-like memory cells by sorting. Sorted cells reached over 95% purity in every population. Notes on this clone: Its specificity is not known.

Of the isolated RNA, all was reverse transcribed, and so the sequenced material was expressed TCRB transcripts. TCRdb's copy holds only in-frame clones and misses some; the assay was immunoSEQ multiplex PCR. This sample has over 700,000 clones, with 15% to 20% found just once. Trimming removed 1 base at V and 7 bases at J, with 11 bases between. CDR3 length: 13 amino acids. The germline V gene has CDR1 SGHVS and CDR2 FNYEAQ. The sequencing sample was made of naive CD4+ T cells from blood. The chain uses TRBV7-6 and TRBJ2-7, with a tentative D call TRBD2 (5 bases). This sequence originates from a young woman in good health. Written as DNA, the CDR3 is TGTGCCAGCAGCTTAGGTCAGACGGGGGAGCAGTACTTC. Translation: CASSLGQTGEQYF.